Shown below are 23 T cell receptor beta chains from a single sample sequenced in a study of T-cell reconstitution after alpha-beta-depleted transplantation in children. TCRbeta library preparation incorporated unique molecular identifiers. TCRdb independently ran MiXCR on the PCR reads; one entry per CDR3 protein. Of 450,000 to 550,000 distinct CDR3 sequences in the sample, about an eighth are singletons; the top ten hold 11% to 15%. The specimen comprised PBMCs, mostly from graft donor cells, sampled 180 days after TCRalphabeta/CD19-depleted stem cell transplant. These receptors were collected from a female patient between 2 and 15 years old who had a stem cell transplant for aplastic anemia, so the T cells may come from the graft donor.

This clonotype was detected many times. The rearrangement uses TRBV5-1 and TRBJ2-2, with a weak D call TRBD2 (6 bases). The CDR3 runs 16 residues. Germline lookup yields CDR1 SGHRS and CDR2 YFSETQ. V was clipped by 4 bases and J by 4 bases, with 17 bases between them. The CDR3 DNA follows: TGCGCCAGCAGCCACCCACCTAGCGTAGGCACCGGGGAGCTGTTTTTT. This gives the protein CASSHPPSVGTGELFF.

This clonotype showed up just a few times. The CDR3 sequence: CASSRGRGDLGTEAFF. In nucleotides, the CDR3 is TGTGCCAGCAGCCGCGGCAGGGGGGATCTAGGTACTGAAGCTTTCTTT. The chain joins TRBV11-3 to TRBJ1-1; 7 bases agree with TRBD1. The CDR3 has 16 amino acids. V was clipped by 5 bases and J by 5 bases; unmatched bases: 14. Looked up from germline, CDR1 is SGHNT and CDR2 is YENEEA.

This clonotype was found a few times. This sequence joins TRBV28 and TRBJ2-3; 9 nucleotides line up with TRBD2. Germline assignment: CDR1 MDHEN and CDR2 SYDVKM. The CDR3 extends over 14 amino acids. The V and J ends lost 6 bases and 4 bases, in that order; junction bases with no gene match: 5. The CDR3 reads CASSAGGPADTQYF. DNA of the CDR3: TGTGCCAGCAGCGCGGGAGGGCCCGCAGATACGCAGTATTTT.

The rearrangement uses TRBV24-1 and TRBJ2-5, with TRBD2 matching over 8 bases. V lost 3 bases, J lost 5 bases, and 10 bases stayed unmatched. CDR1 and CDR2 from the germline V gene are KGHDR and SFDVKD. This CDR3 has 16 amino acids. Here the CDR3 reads CATSDEPLTGGETQYF. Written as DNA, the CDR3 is TGTGCCACCAGTGATGAGCCTTTAACGGGGGGGGAGACCCAGTACTTC.

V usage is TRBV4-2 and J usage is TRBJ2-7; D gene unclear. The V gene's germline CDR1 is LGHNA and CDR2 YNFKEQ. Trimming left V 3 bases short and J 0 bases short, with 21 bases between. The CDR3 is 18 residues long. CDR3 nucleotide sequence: TGTGCCAGCAGCCACGATGCGATCGGCCGGGCGGCCTCCTACGAGCAGTACTTC. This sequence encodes CASSHDAIGRAASYEQYF.

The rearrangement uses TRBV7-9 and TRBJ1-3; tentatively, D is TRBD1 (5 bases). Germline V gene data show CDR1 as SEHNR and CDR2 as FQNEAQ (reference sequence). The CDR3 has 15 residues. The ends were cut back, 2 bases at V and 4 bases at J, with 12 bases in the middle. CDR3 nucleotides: TGTGCCAGCAGCTTAACCGGGACGGCGGGAAACACCATATATTTT. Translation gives CASSLTGTAGNTIYF.

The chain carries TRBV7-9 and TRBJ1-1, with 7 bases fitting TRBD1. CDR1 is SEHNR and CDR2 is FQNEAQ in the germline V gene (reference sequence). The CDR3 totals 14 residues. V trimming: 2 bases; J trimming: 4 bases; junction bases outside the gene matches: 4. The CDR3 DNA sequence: TGTGCCAGCAGCTTACGGGACAGACCCACTGAAGCTTTCTTT. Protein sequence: CASSLRDRPTEAFF.

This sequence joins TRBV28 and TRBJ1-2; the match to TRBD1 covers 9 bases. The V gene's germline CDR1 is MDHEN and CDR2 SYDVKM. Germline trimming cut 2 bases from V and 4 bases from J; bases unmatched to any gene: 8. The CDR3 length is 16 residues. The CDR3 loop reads CASSLKDTGGGYGYTF. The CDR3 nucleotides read TGTGCCAGCAGTTTAAAGGATACAGGGGGCGGCTATGGCTACACCTTC.

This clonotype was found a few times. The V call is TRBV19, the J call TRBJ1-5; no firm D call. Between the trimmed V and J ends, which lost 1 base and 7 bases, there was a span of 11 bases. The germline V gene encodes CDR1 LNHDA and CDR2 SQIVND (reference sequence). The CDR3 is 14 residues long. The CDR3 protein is CASSIGGSAQPQHF. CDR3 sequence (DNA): TGTGCCAGTAGTATAGGGGGTTCGGCGCAGCCCCAGCATTTT.

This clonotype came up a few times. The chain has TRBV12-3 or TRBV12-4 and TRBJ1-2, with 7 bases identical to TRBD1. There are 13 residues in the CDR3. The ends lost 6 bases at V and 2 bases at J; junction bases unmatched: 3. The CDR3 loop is CASRTTGNYGYTF. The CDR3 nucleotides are TGTGCCAGCAGGACGACAGGGAACTATGGCTACACCTTC.

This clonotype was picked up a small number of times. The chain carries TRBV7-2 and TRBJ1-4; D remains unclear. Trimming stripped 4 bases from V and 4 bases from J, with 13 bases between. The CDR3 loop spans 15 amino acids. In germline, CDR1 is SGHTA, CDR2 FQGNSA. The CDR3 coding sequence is TGTGCCAGCAGCTCCCAGTCGGGCTTTAATGAAAAACTGTTTTTT. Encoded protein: CASSSQSGFNEKLFF.

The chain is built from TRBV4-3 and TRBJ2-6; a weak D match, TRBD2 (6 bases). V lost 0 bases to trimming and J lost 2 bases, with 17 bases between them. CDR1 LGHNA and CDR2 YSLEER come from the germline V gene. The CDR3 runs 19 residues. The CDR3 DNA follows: TGCGCCAGCAGCCAAGAGGAGGGTCTCATCCCCCCTGGGGCCAACGTCCTGACTTTC. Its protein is CASSQEEGLIPPGANVLTF.

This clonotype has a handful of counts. The CDR3 nucleotides are TGTGCCAGCAGCTTCCGGGGACTAGCGGGAGGGTTCTACGAGCAGTACTTC. Residues: CASSFRGLAGGFYEQYF. The chain has TRBV13 and TRBJ2-7; 16 bases agree with TRBD2. The CDR3 is made up of 17 amino acids. Germline V gene lookup returns CDR1 PRHDT and CDR2 FYEKMQ (reference sequence). J gave up 3 bases and V 3 bases, and 5 bases lay outside the gene matches.

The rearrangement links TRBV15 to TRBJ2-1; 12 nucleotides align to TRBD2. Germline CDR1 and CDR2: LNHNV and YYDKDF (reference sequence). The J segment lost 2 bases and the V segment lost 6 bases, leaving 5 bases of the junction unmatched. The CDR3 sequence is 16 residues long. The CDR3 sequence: CATRTLAGGPYNEQFF. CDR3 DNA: TGTGCCACCAGGACCCTAGCGGGAGGGCCCTACAATGAGCAGTTCTTC. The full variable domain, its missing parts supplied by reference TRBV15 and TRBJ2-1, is DAMVIQNPRYQVTQFGKPVTLSCSQTLNHNVMYWYQQKSSQAPKLLFHYYDKDFNNEADTPDNFQSRRPNTSFCFLDIRSPGLGDTAMYLCATRTLAGGPYNEQFFGPGTRLTVL.

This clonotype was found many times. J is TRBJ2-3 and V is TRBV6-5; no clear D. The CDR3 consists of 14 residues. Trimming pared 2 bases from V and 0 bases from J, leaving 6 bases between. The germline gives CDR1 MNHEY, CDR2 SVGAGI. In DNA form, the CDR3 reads TGTGCCAGCAGTTACCCGGCCAGCACAGATACGCAGTATTTT. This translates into CASSYPASTDTQYF.

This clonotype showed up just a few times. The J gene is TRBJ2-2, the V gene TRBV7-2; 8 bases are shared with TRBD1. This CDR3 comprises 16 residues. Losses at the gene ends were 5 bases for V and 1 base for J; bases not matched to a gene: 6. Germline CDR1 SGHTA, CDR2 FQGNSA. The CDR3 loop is CASSPRDRLNTGELFF. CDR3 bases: TGTGCCAGCAGCCCCCGGGACAGGTTGAACACCGGGGAGCTGTTTTTT.

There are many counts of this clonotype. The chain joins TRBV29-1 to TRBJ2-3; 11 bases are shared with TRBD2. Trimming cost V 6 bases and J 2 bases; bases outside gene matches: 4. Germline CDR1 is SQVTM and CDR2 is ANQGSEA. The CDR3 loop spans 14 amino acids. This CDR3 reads CSVVAGGNTDTQYF. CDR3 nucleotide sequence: TGCAGCGTAGTAGCGGGAGGGAACACAGATACGCAGTATTTT.

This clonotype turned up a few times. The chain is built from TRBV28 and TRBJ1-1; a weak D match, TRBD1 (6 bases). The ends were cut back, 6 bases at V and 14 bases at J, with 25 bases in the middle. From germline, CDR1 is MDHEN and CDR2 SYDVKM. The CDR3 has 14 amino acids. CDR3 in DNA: TGTGCCAGCAGCCCCGGGGACAAAACTCGAGGGGCCTTCTTT. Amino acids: CASSPGDKTRGAFF.

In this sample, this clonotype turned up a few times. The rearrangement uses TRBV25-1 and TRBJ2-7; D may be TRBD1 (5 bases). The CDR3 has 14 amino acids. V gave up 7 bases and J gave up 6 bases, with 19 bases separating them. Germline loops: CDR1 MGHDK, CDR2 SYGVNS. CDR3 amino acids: CASIQDAMVGEQYV. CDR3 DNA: TGTGCCAGCATACAGGACGCTATGGTGGGCGAGCAGTACGTC.

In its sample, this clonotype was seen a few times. CDR3 sequence: CASSRGTGTYNEQFF. The DNA for the CDR3 is TGTGCCAGCAGCCGCGGGACGGGAACGTACAATGAGCAGTTCTTC. The rearrangement links TRBV5-6 to TRBJ2-1; TRBD2 is a possible D gene (6 bases). Trimming took off 4 bases at V and 4 bases at J, with 15 bases between the two ends. The CDR3 has 15 residues. Germline loops: CDR1 SGHDT, CDR2 YYEEEE.

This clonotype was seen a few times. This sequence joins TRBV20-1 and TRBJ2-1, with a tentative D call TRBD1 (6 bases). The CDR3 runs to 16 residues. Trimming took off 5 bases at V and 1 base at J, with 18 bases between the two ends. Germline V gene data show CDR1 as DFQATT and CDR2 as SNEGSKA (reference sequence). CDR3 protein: CSASSLRGQSYNEQFF. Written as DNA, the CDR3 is TGCAGTGCTTCTTCTTTAAGGGGACAATCCTACAATGAGCAGTTCTTC.

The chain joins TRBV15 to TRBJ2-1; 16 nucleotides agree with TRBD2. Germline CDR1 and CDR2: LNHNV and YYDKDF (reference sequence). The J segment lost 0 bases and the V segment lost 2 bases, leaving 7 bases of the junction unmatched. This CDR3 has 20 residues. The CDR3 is CATSRFGTSGGASSYNEQFF. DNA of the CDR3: TGTGCCACCAGCAGATTCGGGACTAGCGGGGGGGCAAGCTCCTACAATGAGCAGTTCTTC.

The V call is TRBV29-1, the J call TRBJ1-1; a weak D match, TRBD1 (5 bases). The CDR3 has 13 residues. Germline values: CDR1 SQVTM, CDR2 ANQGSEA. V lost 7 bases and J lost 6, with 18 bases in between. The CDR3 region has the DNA TGCAGCGCTTTCGGACAATCGAGGGCTGAAGCTTTCTTT. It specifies CSAFGQSRAEAFF.